This entry is about one T cell receptor beta chain. Using immunoSEQ multiplex PCR, the repertoire was profiled, and TCRdb retains in-frame clones only, with some absent. Of some 150,000 clones in the sample, 80% to 90% were seen once. This record comes from a study of blood T cell repertoires in COVID-19. Whole-study context: COVID-19 samples from acute and convalescent phases originated in the United States, Italy and Spain.

The CDR3 runs 11 residues. V lost 6 bases and J lost 8, with 9 bases in between. CDR1 and CDR2 from the germline V gene are SGHAT and FQDESV (reference sequence). The receptor's source is a man aged 70 or older with acute or convalescent COVID-19. The sequencing sample was made of peripheral blood. The chain combines TRBV11-1 with TRBJ2-3; D unresolved. CDR3 loop: CASSRGGTQYF. The DNA of the CDR3 is TGTGCCAGCAGTAGAGGCGGTACGCAGTATTTT.